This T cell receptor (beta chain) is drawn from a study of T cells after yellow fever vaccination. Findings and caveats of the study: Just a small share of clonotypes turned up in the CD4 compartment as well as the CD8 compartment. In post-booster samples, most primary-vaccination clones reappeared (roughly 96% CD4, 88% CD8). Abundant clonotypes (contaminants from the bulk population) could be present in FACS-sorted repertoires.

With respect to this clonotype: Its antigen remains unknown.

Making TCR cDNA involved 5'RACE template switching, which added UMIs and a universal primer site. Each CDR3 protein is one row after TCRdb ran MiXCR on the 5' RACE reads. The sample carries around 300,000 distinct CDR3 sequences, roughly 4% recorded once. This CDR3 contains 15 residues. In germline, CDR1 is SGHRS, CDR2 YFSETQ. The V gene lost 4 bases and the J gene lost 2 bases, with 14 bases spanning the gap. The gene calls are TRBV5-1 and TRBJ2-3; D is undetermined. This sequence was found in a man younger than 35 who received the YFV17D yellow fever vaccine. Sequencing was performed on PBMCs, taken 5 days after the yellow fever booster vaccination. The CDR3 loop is CASSPTPGVTDTQYF. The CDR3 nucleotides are TGCGCCAGCAGCCCCACCCCTGGGGTCACAGATACGCAGTATTTT.